This T cell receptor (beta chain) came from a study of blood T cell repertoires in COVID-19. Looking at the study overall: Sites across the United States, Italy and Spain contributed samples from acute and convalescent COVID-19. T cells, B-cell-depleted T cells, or PBMCs supplied cDNA or gDNA.

Source study methods: Reference gene primers were amplified, and this amplification served to estimate nucleated cell counts. Here immunoSEQ multiplex PCR was the method, and the copy in TCRdb shows in-frame clones only, minus some. The DNA was the basis for D and trimming; V, J and clone size are from that table. Here the sample spans fewer than 250,000 clones, less than 90% being singletons. This TCR came from a man in his forties with acute or convalescent COVID-19. Sequenced sample: peripheral blood.

The CDR3 sequence: CASSLALPGQGLDEQYF. CDR3 bases: TGTGCCAGCAGCTTGGCCCTACCGGGACAGGGGTTAGACGAGCAGTACTTC. The V call is TRBV5-4, the J call TRBJ2-7; 10 nucleotides agree with TRBD1. Germline CDR1 reads SGHNT; CDR2 reads YYREEE (reference sequence). V lost 0 bases and J lost 5; bases outside the gene matches: 11. This CDR3 comprises 17 residues.